This TCR beta chain was identified in a study of blood T cell repertoires in COVID-19. The V gene end was trimmed by 1 base and the J gene end by 9 bases; junction bases not matched to a gene: 0. This CDR3 region has 13 residues. Germline V gives CDR1 GTSNPN, CDR2 SVGIG (reference sequence). Data came from immunoSEQ multiplex PCR; TCRdb stores just in-frame clones and leaves some out. Of 45,000 to 50,000 clones in the sample, about 83% are singletons; the top ten hold roughly 8%. The chain uses TRBV30 and TRBJ2-5; 15 nucleotides agree with TRBD2. This TCR was recovered from a man older than 75 in a cohort sampled during active COVID-19. The sequencing sample was made of peripheral blood. CDR3 region: CAWSGTSGGAQYF. CDR3 coding DNA: TGTGCCTGGAGTGGGACTAGCGGGGGGGCCCAGTACTTC.